The present T cell receptor beta chain was sequenced within a study of blood T cell repertoires in COVID-19. The data were produced by immunoSEQ multiplex PCR, yet TCRdb's version contains in-frame clones alone and is incomplete. The repertoire includes 200,000 to 250,000 clones, 82% of them detected once, and around 3.4% sits in the top ten. The V gene's germline CDR1 is MNHEY and CDR2 SVGAGI. The CDR3 length is 15 residues. V was clipped by 5 bases and J by 3 bases; unmatched bases: 4. The age range of participants was about 18 to 95 years, with residence in about 25 US areas. The gene calls are TRBV6-5 and TRBJ2-1; TRBD2 matches at 10 bases. This receptor was obtained from a woman aged 60-75 years who had recovered from COVID-19. Material: PBMCs or T cells enriched from blood (not recorded which). CDR3 loop: CASSQLAGDYNEQFF. The CDR3, as DNA: TGTGCCAGCAGTCAGCTAGCGGGAGACTACAATGAGCAGTTCTTC.